The T cell receptor (beta chain) under discussion was sequenced for a study of blood T cell repertoires in COVID-19. Study as a whole: Italy, Spain and the United States were the sources of the convalescent and acute COVID-19 samples. T cells, B-cell-depleted T cells, or PBMCs provided the cDNA or gDNA that served as material.

This clone is a singleton in its sample. As originally analysed: It was from reference gene primer amplification that nucleated cell counts were estimated. Profiled with immunoSEQ multiplex PCR; TCRdb holds only in-frame clones, not every one. The DNA gave D and trimming, while V, J and clone size come from that table. The sample holds approximately 100,000 clones, approximately 85% seen once. The sequence came from a human donor in a cohort sampled during active COVID-19. The specimen was peripheral blood.

CDR3 nucleotides: TGTGCCAGCAGTGACCCCGTGACTAGCGGGGATCACACCGGGGAGCTGTTTTTT. Encoded protein: CASSDPVTSGDHTGELFF. The V and J genes are TRBV6-4 and TRBJ2-2; 11 bases match TRBD2. The CDR3 has 18 amino acids. V shed 2 bases and J 3 bases; nucleotides not matched to a gene: 8. Germline loops: CDR1 MRHNA, CDR2 SNTAGT.